Shown below are 26 T cell receptor beta chains from a single sample sequenced in a study of T cell changes during pregnancy in multiple sclerosis. Some clones are missing from TCRdb's copy, which holds only in-frame ones; the method was immunoSEQ multiplex PCR. The sample includes 40,000 to 50,000 clones, approximately 94% of them seen just once. Sequenced material: CD4+ T cells from peripheral blood mononuclear cells, taken in the third trimester of pregnancy. The source of these receptors is a female donor with multiple sclerosis, enrolled in a pregnancy study.

The chain uses TRBV28 and TRBJ2-7, with a possible D match to TRBD1 (5 bases). Between the trimmed V and J ends, which lost 5 bases and 3 bases, there was a span of 11 bases. CDR1 is MDHEN and CDR2 is SYDVKM in the germline V gene. The CDR3 is 13 amino acids. CDR3: CASSLGHIYEQYF. The CDR3 region has the DNA TGTGCCAGCAGTCTAGGACATATCTACGAGCAGTACTTC.

This chain joins TRBV11-3 and TRBJ2-4; D is possibly TRBD2 (6 bases). The CDR3 covers 15 residues. Germline V gives CDR1 SGHNT, CDR2 YENEEA. Between the trimmed V and J ends, which lost 5 bases and 0 bases, there was a span of 11 bases. The CDR3 sequence is CASSQGLSAKNIQYF. DNA of the CDR3: TGTGCCAGCAGCCAGGGACTCTCAGCCAAAAACATTCAGTACTTC.

The chain combines TRBV4-1 with TRBJ2-7, with a tentative D call TRBD1 (6 bases). Trimming removed 5 bases from V and 6 bases from J, with 8 bases in between. This CDR3 has 11 residues. The germline CDR1 and CDR2 sequences are MGHRA and YSYEKL. The DNA for the CDR3 is TGCGCCAGCAGCTCCAGGGGCGAGCAGTACTTC. Residues: CASSSRGEQYF.

V is TRBV18 and J is TRBJ1-2, with D unresolved. The V gene lost 0 bases and the J gene lost 4 bases, with 9 bases spanning the gap. CDR1 is KGHSH, CDR2 LQKENI, per germline. CDR3 length: 14 residues. The chain's CDR3 is CASSPPTESYGYTF. The CDR3 region has the DNA TGTGCCAGCTCACCACCCACGGAGAGCTATGGCTACACCTTC.

V is TRBV6-5 and J is TRBJ1-6, with no clear D. This CDR3 spans 14 amino acids. Germline V gene data show CDR1 as MNHEY and CDR2 as SVGAGI. Trimming took off 6 bases at V and 7 bases at J, with 13 bases between the two ends. The CDR3 DNA reads as TGTGCCAGCAGCCCGGGTGTAGACAATTCACCCCTCCACTTT. The encoded protein is CASSPGVDNSPLHF.

V gene TRBV19 combines with J gene TRBJ2-1; D is perhaps TRBD2 (6 bases). The V end lost 4 bases, the J end lost 1 base, and 11 bases lay between the germline ends. The CDR3 length is 15 residues. From germline, CDR1 is LNHDA and CDR2 SQIVND (reference sequence). The CDR3 nucleotides read TGTGCCAGTAGTAAGGGACTGGGTTCCTACAATGAGCAGTTCTTC. It specifies CASSKGLGSYNEQFF.

This chain joins TRBV27 and TRBJ2-3; 16 nucleotides line up with TRBD2. This CDR3 region has 18 residues. J was trimmed by 0 bases and V by 6 bases; bases with no gene match: 6. Looked up from germline, CDR1 is MNHEY and CDR2 is SMNVEV (reference sequence). The CDR3 sequence: CASRAGLAGGPSTDTQYF. The CDR3 DNA sequence: TGTGCCAGCAGAGCGGGACTAGCGGGGGGGCCCAGCACAGATACGCAGTATTTT.

The chain links TRBV18 to TRBJ1-2; D perhaps matches TRBD1 (5 bases). Germline CDR1 reads KGHSH; CDR2 reads LQKENI. V was shortened by 3 bases and J by 7 bases, with 21 bases between the two germline ends. CDR3 size: 16 residues. The CDR3 protein is CASSPTGTRGGTGYTF. The CDR3 coding sequence is TGTGCCAGCTCACCCACCGGGACTCGGGGGGGAACTGGCTACACCTTC.

The V gene is TRBV4-2, the J gene TRBJ1-1, with a possible D match to TRBD1 (6 bases). V dropped 1 base and J dropped 5 bases, with 14 bases sitting between them. This CDR3 comprises 15 residues. In germline, CDR1 is LGHNA, CDR2 YNFKEQ. The CDR3 loop is CASSQATNRVTEAFF. The CDR3 DNA follows: TGTGCCAGCAGCCAAGCTACTAACAGGGTAACTGAAGCTTTCTTT.

The rearrangement links TRBV4-3 to TRBJ2-1, with 8 bases that match TRBD1. V lost 3 bases to trimming and J lost 7 bases; unmatched junction nucleotides: 8. The CDR3 is 15 amino acids. CDR1 is LGHNA, CDR2 YSLEER, per germline. CDR3 bases: TGCGCCAGCAGCCACTTGAGGACAGGGTTAAATGAGCAGTTCTTC. It codes for CASSHLRTGLNEQFF.

The V and J genes are TRBV7-8 and TRBJ2-7; no reliable D call. V lost 1 base, J lost 7 bases, and 11 bases lay in between. The CDR3 is 13 amino acids. CDR1 and CDR2 from the germline V gene are SGHVS and FQNEAQ. CDR3 sequence: CASSLGLSWEQYF. Here the CDR3 DNA reads TGTGCCAGCAGCTTAGGACTGAGTTGGGAGCAGTACTTC.

The V gene is TRBV28, the J gene TRBJ1-2, with a weak D call TRBD1 (5 bases). Trimming removed 3 bases at V and 4 bases at J, with 9 bases between. This CDR3 comprises 13 residues. CDR1 and CDR2 from the germline V gene are MDHEN and SYDVKM. CDR3 residues: CASSFGGIYGYTF. The CDR3 DNA sequence: TGTGCCAGCAGTTTCGGGGGAATCTATGGCTACACCTTC.

The chain combines TRBV18 with TRBJ1-2; D is perhaps TRBD1 (5 bases). The CDR3 length is 13 residues. Per germline, CDR1 KGHSH and CDR2 LQKENI. Trimming cost V 3 bases and J 4 bases, with 9 bases left between them. The CDR3 nucleotides are TGTGCCAGCTCACCCTCGGACACCTATGGCTACACCTTC. This codes for CASSPSDTYGYTF.

The rearrangement uses TRBV5-1 and TRBJ2-3, with TRBD2 matching over 8 bases. Germline loops: CDR1 SGHRS, CDR2 YFSETQ. The CDR3 totals 13 residues. Unmatched junction bases numbered 5, after V lost 6 bases and J lost 5 bases. As DNA, the CDR3 is TGCGCCAGCAAGCGGGGGAGGGAAGATACGCAGTATTTT. This encodes CASKRGREDTQYF.

This sequence joins TRBV11-2 and TRBJ2-5; D unresolved. The germline gives CDR1 SGHAT, CDR2 FQNNGV. Trimming shortened V by 3 bases and J by 5 bases, and 4 bases separated the two germline ends. CDR3 length: 11 amino acids. DNA of the CDR3: TGTGCCAGCAGCTTCGGTGAGACCCAGTACTTC. Amino acids: CASSFGETQYF.

About this clone itself: Sequence at one end of the junction differs from germline and may be a read error. The CDR3 sequence is CASKLTRGVPHF. The CDR3 coding sequence is TGTGCCAGCAAACTGACCCGCGGAGTTCCGCACTTC. The chain uses TRBV6-1 and TRBJ2-7; D gene ambiguous. Germline loops: CDR1 MNHNS, CDR2 SASEGT. This CDR3 comprises 12 residues.

The table lists this clone with a few counts. The chain has TRBV5-4 and TRBJ2-5; TRBD2 agrees at 13 bases. The length of the CDR3 is 16 residues. Trimming at V came to 4 bases and at J to 2 bases, leaving 5 bases not matched to a gene. Germline assignment: CDR1 SGHNT and CDR2 YYREEE (reference sequence). CDR3 sequence reads: CASSPRTSGGQETQYF. The CDR3 bases are TGTGCCAGCAGCCCCCGGACTAGCGGGGGACAAGAGACCCAGTACTTC.

CDR3 DNA: TGTGCCAGCTCACGCGGGACTAGCGGGCTGGGGGAGACCCAGTACTTC. Protein product: CASSRGTSGLGETQYF. The chain joins TRBV18 to TRBJ2-5, with 12 bases identical to TRBD2. This CDR3 spans 16 amino acids. The V and J ends lost 4 bases and 5 bases, in that order; junction bases with no gene match: 8. Germline V CDR1 and CDR2: KGHSH, LQKENI.

This chain uses TRBV25-1 with TRBJ1-6; D gene unclear. Germline assignment: CDR1 MGHDK and CDR2 SYGVNS. The CDR3 length is 13 residues. V shed 5 bases and J shed 9 bases, with 11 bases lying between them. DNA for the CDR3: TGTGCCAGCAGTATAAATTTCGGTTCACCCCTCCACTTT. Translation: CASSINFGSPLHF. The entire variable domain, with the rest obtained from reference TRBV25-1 and TRBJ1-6, is as follows: EADIYQTPRYLVIGTGKKITLECSQTMGHDKMYWYQQDPGMELHLIHYSYGVNSTEKGDLSSESTVSRIRTEHFPLTLESARPSHTSQYLCASSINFGSPLHFGNGTRLTVT.

The CDR3 nucleotides are TGTGCCAGCAGTTCAACGGGACAAACTAACTATGGCTACACCTTC. Encoded protein: CASSSTGQTNYGYTF. The genes are TRBV28 and TRBJ1-2, with D maybe TRBD1 (6 bases). Germline V gives CDR1 MDHEN, CDR2 SYDVKM. The CDR3 runs 15 residues. V lost 4 bases to trimming and J lost 0 bases, with 12 bases between them.

This chain links TRBV5-8 with TRBJ2-2; 10 bases match TRBD1. The CDR3 has 20 residues. J gave up 12 bases and V 4 bases, and 27 bases lay outside the gene matches. Per germline, CDR1 SGHTS and CDR2 YDEGEE. The CDR3 loop is CASSHTSPGQGFLALRKLFF. The CDR3 nucleotides read TGTGCCAGCAGCCACACCTCTCCGGGACAGGGGTTCTTGGCTCTTAGGAAGCTGTTTTTT.

The chain carries TRBV11-2 and TRBJ1-1; D ambiguous. With 0 bases removed from V and 4 bases from J, the gap between germline ends came to 9 bases. The length of the CDR3 is 14 residues. From germline, CDR1 is SGHAT and CDR2 FQNNGV. The CDR3 DNA reads as TGTGCCAGCAGCTTAGAGGCCTTCTTCACTGAAGCTTTCTTT. This gives the protein CASSLEAFFTEAFF.

The gene calls are TRBV19 and TRBJ2-6; tentative D call: TRBD1 (5 bases). The V gene's germline CDR1 is LNHDA and CDR2 SQIVND (reference sequence). The CDR3 covers 16 residues. V lost 3 bases to trimming and J lost 0 bases, with 9 bases between them. The DNA of the CDR3 is TGTGCCAGTAGTATGGGGCAGGCCTCTGGGGCCAACGTCCTGACTTTC. Amino acid sequence: CASSMGQASGANVLTF. The variable domain in full, with the rest retrieved from reference TRBV19 and TRBJ2-6, is DGGITQSPKYLFRKEGQNVTLSCEQNLNHDAMYWYRQDPGQGLRLIYYSQIVNDFQKGDIAEGYSVSREKKESFPLTVTSAQKNPTAFYLCASSMGQASGANVLTFGAGSRLTVL.

V usage is TRBV6-6 and J usage is TRBJ1-4, with 8 bases aligning to TRBD1. The CDR3 loop spans 13 amino acids. Germline V gives CDR1 MNHNY, CDR2 SVGAGI (reference sequence). The V segment lost 6 bases and the J segment 12 bases; nucleotides outside the gene matches: 9. CDR3 sequence (DNA): TGTGCCAGCAGGGACGGACAGGGAAAACAACTGTTTTTT. This codes for CASRDGQGKQLFF.

The CDR3: CASTRDSGRAQETQYF. In DNA form, the CDR3 reads TGCGCCAGCACGAGGGATAGCGGGAGGGCACAAGAGACCCAGTACTTC. This chain joins TRBV5-1 and TRBJ2-5, with TRBD2 matching 11 bases. Losses at the gene ends were 6 bases for V and 2 bases for J; bases not matched to a gene: 9. The CDR3 loop spans 16 amino acids. Germline V gene sequence: CDR1 SGHRS, CDR2 YFSETQ.

The rearrangement links TRBV7-9 to TRBJ1-3; 7 nucleotides align to TRBD1. J lost 2 bases, V lost 4 bases, and 2 bases had no gene match. Germline CDR1 is SEHNR and CDR2 is FQNEAQ (reference sequence). CDR3 size: 14 residues. In DNA, the CDR3 is TGTGCCAGCAGCTCAGGACAGGCTGGAAACACCATATATTTT. Translation: CASSSGQAGNTIYF.